A selection of T cell receptor beta chains follows, all from one sample in a study of blood T cell repertoires in COVID-19. Sequencing was performed with immunoSEQ multiplex PCR; in TCRdb, only in-frame clones are kept and a portion is missing. The sample has 300,000 to 400,000 clones, around 90% seen once. The sequencing input was peripheral blood. The receptors stem from a woman younger than 45 with COVID-19, enrolled during active disease. The CDR3 runs from the conserved cysteine through the conserved F or W. Fields, in order: J gene, clone size, D gene, V gene, CDR3 DNA, CDR3 protein. A D gene is named only where the DNA matches it firmly. Size is stated for part of the rows, as once, few or many counts, or as a class when the clone is expanded.

>TRBJ2-1|once|-|TRBV10-3
TGTGCCATCGCGTCTGGACTTTACAATGAGCAGTTCTTC
CAIASGLYNEQFF
>TRBJ2-1|-|TRBD2|TRBV10-3
TGTGCCATCAGTGGAGGGACTAGCGGGGGGTCATCCTACAATGAGCAGTTCTTC
CAISGGTSGGSSYNEQFF
>TRBJ2-5|-|-|TRBV6-4
TGTGCCAGCAGTGCGCCCAAGAACCCCAGACTGGGGAGGGAGACCCAGTACTTC
CASSAPKNPRLGRETQYF
>TRBJ1-2|-|-|TRBV27
TGTGCCAGCAGCCCGAGGGCTAACTATGGCTACACCTTC
CASSPRANYGYTF
>TRBJ1-5|-|-|TRBV16
TGTGCCAGCAGCCAATCGAATCAGGGGACAAATCAGCCCCAGCATTTT
CASSQSNQGTNQPQHF
>TRBJ1-5|-|-|TRBV28
TGTGCCAGCAGTTTCGGGCAGCCCCAGCATTTT
CASSFGQPQHF
>TRBJ1-4|once|-|TRBV28
TGTGCCAGCAGATACCGAACAGGACGGACCTCAACTAATGAAAAACTGTTTTTT
CASRYRTGRTSTNEKLFF
>TRBJ2-5|-|TRBD1|TRBV24-1
TGTGCCACCAGTGAACCCGGGACAGGGGGTCACCAAGAGACCCAGTACTTC
CATSEPGTGGHQETQYF
>TRBJ1-1|-|-|TRBV18
TGTGCCAGCTCACCAATGAGGGATTTTTTAGGAGCTTTCTTT
CASSPMRDFLGAFF
>TRBJ1-5|-|TRBD1|TRBV5-1
TGCGCCAGCAGCTTGGAGGGGGCTGGCAATCAGCCCCAGCATTTT
CASSLEGAGNQPQHF
>TRBJ1-1|-|-|TRBV13
TGTGCCAGCAGCTACGAGGGGGATCTGAACACTGAAGCTTTCTTT
CASSYEGDLNTEAFF
>TRBJ1-1|-|TRBD1|TRBV20-1
TGCAGTGCTAGTGCAGCCCGACAGGGGTGGGTGGACACTGAAGCTTTCTTT
CSASAARQGWVDTEAFF
>TRBJ2-1|once|-|TRBV11-3
TGTGCCAGCAGCTTCTCCGGGACAAACCCCACGGTAGAGCAGTTCTTC
CASSFSGTNPTVEQFF
>TRBJ2-5|-|TRBD2|TRBV11-2
TGTGCCAGCAGCGGCTGGGACTACGAGACCCAGTACTTC
CASSGWDYETQYF
>TRBJ2-5|-|TRBD2|TRBV5-1
TGCGCCAGCAGCTTGGAGGGACTAGCGGGAGTGAGGGGGGAGACCCAGTACTTC
CASSLEGLAGVRGETQYF
>TRBJ2-5|few|-|TRBV18
TGTGCCAGCTCACCATCAGGTGGGGAGACCCAGTACTTC
CASSPSGGETQYF
>TRBJ2-2|-|TRBD1|TRBV18
TGTGCCAGCTCACGGGGACAGGACACCGGGGAGCTGTTTTTT
CASSRGQDTGELFF
>TRBJ1-3|-|-|TRBV19
TGTGCCAGTAGTATAATGACTCTCCCCTCTGGAAACACCATATATTTT
CASSIMTLPSGNTIYF
>TRBJ1-5|-|-|TRBV6-1
TGTGCCAGCAGTGAGGGGGGAAATCAGCCCCAGCATTTT
CASSEGGNQPQHF
>TRBJ1-1|-|TRBD1|TRBV7-9
TGTGCCAGCAGACCCCTTGGGACAGGGAGAAAAATGAACACTGAAGCTTTCTTT
CASRPLGTGRKMNTEAFF
>TRBJ2-5|-|TRBD2|TRBV7-9
TGTGCCAGCAGCCACCCTAGGTCTAGCGGGAGGTACAAAGAGACCCAGTACTTC
CASSHPRSSGRYKETQYF
>TRBJ2-1|once|-|TRBV9
TGTGCCAGCAGCGCTAGCGACTCCTACAATGAGCAGTTCTTC
CASSASDSYNEQFF
>TRBJ2-3|-|TRBD2|TRBV5-1
TGCGCCAGCAGCTTGGAGGCTAGCGGAGATACAGATACGCAGTATTTT
CASSLEASGDTDTQYF
>TRBJ2-2|-|TRBD2|TRBV9
TGTGCCAGCAGCGTAGTCCCTAGCGGGACCACCGGGGAGCTGTTTTTT
CASSVVPSGTTGELFF
>TRBJ1-1|-|-|TRBV6-2/TRBV6-3
TGTGCCAGCAGTTTCGACAGGCGGGAAGCTTTCTTT
CASSFDRREAFF
>TRBJ2-1|-|-|TRBV11-2
TGTGCCAGCAGCTTAAGTCCGACTGCCCCGTACAATGAGCAGTTCTTC
CASSLSPTAPYNEQFF
>TRBJ2-7|-|TRBD1|TRBV6-5
TGTGCCAGCAGGGGACAGGGCTACTTACTCTTC
CASRGQGYLLF
>TRBJ2-1|-|-|TRBV9
TGTGCCAGCAGCGTAGGAGGTGGAAACAATGAGCAGTTCTTC
CASSVGGGNNEQFF
>TRBJ1-2|-|-|TRBV7-2
TGTGCCAGCAGCCGTTCTAAAGAGGGCTATGGCTACACCTTC
CASSRSKEGYGYTF
>TRBJ2-3|-|-|TRBV25-1
TGTGCCAGCAGTGAATCGTCGGGGGGCAAGAACACAGATACGCAGTATTTT
CASSESSGGKNTDTQYF
>TRBJ1-6|-|-|TRBV7-6
TGTGCCAGCAGCTTAACCGAAAAGCCTAGCTCCTATAATTCACCCCTCCACTTT
CASSLTEKPSSYNSPLHF
>TRBJ2-5|-|-|TRBV11-2
TGTGCCAGCAGCTTAGCCCCAGAAGAGACCCAGTACTTC
CASSLAPEETQYF
>TRBJ1-1|-|TRBD1|TRBV25-1
TGTGCCACAAGACAGGGGGCCGGACCTGAAGCTTTCTTT
CATRQGAGPEAFF
>TRBJ1-3|-|-|TRBV5-1
TGCGCCAGCAGCTTGACCCCCCGGCAGGGAGGGTCTGGAAACACCATATATTTT
CASSLTPRQGGSGNTIYF
>TRBJ1-2|few|TRBD1|TRBV27
TGTGCCAGCAGTTTCCTGGGGGACAGAAACCAGGGTGGCTACACCTTC
CASSFLGDRNQGGYTF
>TRBJ1-1|few|-|TRBV30
TGTGCCTGGAGACAGGGTTGGGGGAACACTGAAGCTTTCTTT
CAWRQGWGNTEAFF
>TRBJ1-6|-|TRBD1|TRBV3-1/TRBV3-2
TGTGCCAGCAGCCACGAGGGTAGGACAGGGGGCGCGTATAATTCACCCCTCCACTTT
CASSHEGRTGGAYNSPLHF
>TRBJ1-3|-|-|TRBV11-3
TGTGCCAGCAGCGCCAGGGCCGACTCTGGAAACACCATATATTTT
CASSARADSGNTIYF
>TRBJ1-5|-|-|TRBV5-1
TGCGCCAGCAGCTTAAGGACAGACGGAGAGGATCAGCCCCAGCATTTT
CASSLRTDGEDQPQHF
>TRBJ2-2|-|-|TRBV5-6
TGTGCCAGCAGCTTGTACAGAACGAACACCGGGGAGCTGTTTTTT
CASSLYRTNTGELFF
>TRBJ2-5|-|TRBD1|TRBV9
TGTGCCAGCAGAGCTGGGACAGGCGTATTCCAAGAGACCCAGTACTTC
CASRAGTGVFQETQYF
>TRBJ1-1|-|-|TRBV6-5
TGTGCCAGCACCAAGACAGGAGTGAACACTGAAGCTTTCTTT
CASTKTGVNTEAFF
>TRBJ2-3|-|TRBD2|TRBV18
TGTGCCAGCTCACATAAAACCACGTGGCCTAGCGGGTCCCACACAGATACGCAGTATTTT
CASSHKTTWPSGSHTDTQYF
>TRBJ1-3|-|-|TRBV5-5
TGTGCCAGCAGCTTGGTGGCCCCAGACAGCACTGGAAACACCATATATTTT
CASSLVAPDSTGNTIYF
>TRBJ2-1|-|TRBD2|TRBV19
TGTGCCAGTGGGGCGCTAGCGGGAGGGCGCCAGTTCTTC
CASGALAGGRQFF
>TRBJ2-5|-|TRBD2|TRBV29-1
TGCAGCGTTGTACGGGGGGACCAAGAGACCCAGTACTTC
CSVVRGDQETQYF
>TRBJ2-2|few|-|TRBV5-1
TGCGCCAGCAGCCCCGGGCGTGCGGGGTCCACCGGGGAGCTGTTTTTT
CASSPGRAGSTGELFF
>TRBJ1-5|-|-|TRBV2
TGTGCCTCCACGCAAAGGCAGGCCAATCAGCCCCAGCATTTT
CASTQRQANQPQHF
>TRBJ1-2|-|TRBD1|TRBV3-1/TRBV3-2
TGTGCCAGCAGCCCGCGGGACAGGGGACTTAATGTGGGTTACACCTTC
CASSPRDRGLNVGYTF
>TRBJ2-1|-|-|TRBV11-2
TGTGCCAGCAGCGCCGCCCTAGGCGATGAGCAGTTCTTC
CASSAALGDEQFF
>TRBJ2-3|-|-|TRBV7-2
TGTGCCAGCAGCTTAGGGGCTAGCTCTGGCACAGATACGCAGTATTTT
CASSLGASSGTDTQYF
>TRBJ1-6|-|TRBD1|TRBV6-5
TGTGCCAGCAGCCGGGAACAGGGGAATAATTCACCCCTCCACTTT
CASSREQGNNSPLHF
>TRBJ2-3|-|-|TRBV11-3
TGTGCCAGCAGCTTGTCTAGCCCAGATACGCAGTATTTT
CASSLSSPDTQYF
>TRBJ1-2|-|TRBD1|TRBV5-1
TGCGCCAGCAGCCCGGCGACGGGACAGGGGTATCTCTCCTTC
CASSPATGQGYLSF
>TRBJ1-1|-|-|TRBV7-8
TGTGCCAGCAGCTTAGGGGGCCCGAACACTGAAGCTTTCTTT
CASSLGGPNTEAFF